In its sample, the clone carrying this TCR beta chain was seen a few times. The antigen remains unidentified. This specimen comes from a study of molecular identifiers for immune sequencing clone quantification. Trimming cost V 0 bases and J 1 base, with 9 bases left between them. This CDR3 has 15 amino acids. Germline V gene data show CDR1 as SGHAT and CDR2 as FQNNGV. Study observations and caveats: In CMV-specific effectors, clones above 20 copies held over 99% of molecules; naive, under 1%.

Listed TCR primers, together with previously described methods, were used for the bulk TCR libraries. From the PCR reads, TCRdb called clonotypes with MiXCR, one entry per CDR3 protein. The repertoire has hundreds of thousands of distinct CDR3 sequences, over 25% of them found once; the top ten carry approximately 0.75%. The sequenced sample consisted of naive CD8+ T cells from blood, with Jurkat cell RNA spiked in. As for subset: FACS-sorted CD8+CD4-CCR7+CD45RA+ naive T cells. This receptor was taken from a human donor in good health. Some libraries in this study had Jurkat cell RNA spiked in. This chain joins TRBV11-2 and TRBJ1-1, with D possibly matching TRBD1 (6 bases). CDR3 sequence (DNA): TGTGCCAGCAGCTTAGATCTGGGACAGAACACTGAAGCTTTCTTT. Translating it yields CASSLDLGQNTEAFF.